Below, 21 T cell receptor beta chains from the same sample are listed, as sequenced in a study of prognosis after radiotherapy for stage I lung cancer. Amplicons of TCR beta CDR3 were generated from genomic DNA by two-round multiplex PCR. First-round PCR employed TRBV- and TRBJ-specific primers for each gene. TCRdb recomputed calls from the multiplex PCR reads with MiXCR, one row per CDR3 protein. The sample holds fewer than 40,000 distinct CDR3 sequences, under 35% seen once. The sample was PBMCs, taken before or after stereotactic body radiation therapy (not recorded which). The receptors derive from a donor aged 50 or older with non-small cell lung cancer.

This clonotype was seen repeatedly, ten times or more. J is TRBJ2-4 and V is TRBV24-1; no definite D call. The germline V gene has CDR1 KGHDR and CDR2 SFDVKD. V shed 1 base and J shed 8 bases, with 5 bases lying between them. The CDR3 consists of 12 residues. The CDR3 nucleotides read TGTGCCACCAGTGATTTATGGGACATTCAGTACTTC. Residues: CATSDLWDIQYF.

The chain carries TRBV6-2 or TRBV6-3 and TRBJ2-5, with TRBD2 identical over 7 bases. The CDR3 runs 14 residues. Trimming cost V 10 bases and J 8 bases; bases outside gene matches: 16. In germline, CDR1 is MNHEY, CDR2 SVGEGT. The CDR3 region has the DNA TGTGCCACCTCGGGAGGCCACCATGGAGATACCCAGTACTTC. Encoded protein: CATSGGHHGDTQYF.

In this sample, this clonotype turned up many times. The CDR3 DNA sequence: TGTGCCAGCAGCGTTACGGAAAACACTGAAGCTTTCTTT. Protein sequence: CASSVTENTEAFF. V usage is TRBV11-2 and J usage is TRBJ1-1, with D unclear. The V and J ends lost 5 bases and 2 bases respectively, with 9 bases between them. This CDR3 contains 13 residues. In germline, CDR1 is SGHAT, CDR2 FQNNGV.

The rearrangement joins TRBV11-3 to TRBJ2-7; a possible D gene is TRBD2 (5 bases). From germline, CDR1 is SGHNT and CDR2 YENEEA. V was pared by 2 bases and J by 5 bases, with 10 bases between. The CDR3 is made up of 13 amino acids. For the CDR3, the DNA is TGTGCCAGCAGCTTATCCCGGGGTAACGAGCAGTACTTC. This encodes CASSLSRGNEQYF.

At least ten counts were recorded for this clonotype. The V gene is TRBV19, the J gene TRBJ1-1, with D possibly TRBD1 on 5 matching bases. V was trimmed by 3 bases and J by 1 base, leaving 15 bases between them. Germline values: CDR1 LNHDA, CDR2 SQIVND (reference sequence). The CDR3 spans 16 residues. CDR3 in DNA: TGTGCCAGTAGTATTAGGAGGGGTTACGAGAACACTGAAGCTTTCTTT. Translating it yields CASSIRRGYENTEAFF.

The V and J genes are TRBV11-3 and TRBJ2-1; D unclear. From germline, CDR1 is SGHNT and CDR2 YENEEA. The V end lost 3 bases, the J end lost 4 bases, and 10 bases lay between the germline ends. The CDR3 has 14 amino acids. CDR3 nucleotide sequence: TGTGCCAGCAGCTTCAACGACGGATACAATGAGCAGTTCTTC. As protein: CASSFNDGYNEQFF.

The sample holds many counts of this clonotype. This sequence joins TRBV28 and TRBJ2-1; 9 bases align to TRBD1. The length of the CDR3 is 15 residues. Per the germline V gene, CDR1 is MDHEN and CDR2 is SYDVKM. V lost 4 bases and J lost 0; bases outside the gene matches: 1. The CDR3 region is CASSSTGGSYNEQFF. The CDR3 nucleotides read TGTGCCAGCAGTTCGACAGGGGGCTCCTACAATGAGCAGTTCTTC.

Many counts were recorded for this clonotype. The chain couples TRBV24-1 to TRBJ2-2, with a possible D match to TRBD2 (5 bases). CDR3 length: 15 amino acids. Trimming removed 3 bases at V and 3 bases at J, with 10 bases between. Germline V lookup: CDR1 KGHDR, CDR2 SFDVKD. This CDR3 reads CATSDRGWDTGELFF. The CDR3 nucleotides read TGTGCCACCAGTGATCGGGGATGGGACACCGGGGAGCTGTTTTTT.

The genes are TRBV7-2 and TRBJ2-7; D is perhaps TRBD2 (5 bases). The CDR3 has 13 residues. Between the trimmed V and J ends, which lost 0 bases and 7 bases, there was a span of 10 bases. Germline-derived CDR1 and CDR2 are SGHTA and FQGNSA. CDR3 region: CASSLARVGEQYF. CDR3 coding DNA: TGTGCCAGCAGCTTAGCGAGGGTTGGAGAGCAGTACTTC.

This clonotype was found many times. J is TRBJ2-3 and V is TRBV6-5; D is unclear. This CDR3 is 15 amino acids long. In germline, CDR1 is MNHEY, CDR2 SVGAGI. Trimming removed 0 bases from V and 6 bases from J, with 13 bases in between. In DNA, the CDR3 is TGTGCCAGCAGTTACTCGTTTACGACGGCTGATACGCAGTATTTT. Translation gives CASSYSFTTADTQYF.

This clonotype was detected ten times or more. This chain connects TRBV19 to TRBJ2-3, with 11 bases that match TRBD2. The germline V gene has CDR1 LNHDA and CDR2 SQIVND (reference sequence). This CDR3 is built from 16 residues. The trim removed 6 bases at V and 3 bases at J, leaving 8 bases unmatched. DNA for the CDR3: TGTGCCAGTAGCCCGACTCTAGCGGGAGGAACAGATACGCAGTATTTT. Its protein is CASSPTLAGGTDTQYF.

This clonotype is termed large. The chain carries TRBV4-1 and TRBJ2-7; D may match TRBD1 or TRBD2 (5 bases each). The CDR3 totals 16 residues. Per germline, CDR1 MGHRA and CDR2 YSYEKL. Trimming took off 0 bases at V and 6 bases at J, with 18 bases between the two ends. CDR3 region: CASSQDSVGAGTEQYF. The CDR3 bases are TGCGCCAGCAGCCAAGATTCGGTGGGTGCAGGGACCGAGCAGTACTTC.

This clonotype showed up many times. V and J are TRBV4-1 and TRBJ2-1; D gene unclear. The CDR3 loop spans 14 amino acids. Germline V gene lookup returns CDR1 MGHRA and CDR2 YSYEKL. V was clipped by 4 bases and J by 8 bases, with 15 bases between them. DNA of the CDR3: TGCGCCAGCAGCCGACCTTCCAGGAAGGATGAGCAGTTCTTC. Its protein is CASSRPSRKDEQFF.

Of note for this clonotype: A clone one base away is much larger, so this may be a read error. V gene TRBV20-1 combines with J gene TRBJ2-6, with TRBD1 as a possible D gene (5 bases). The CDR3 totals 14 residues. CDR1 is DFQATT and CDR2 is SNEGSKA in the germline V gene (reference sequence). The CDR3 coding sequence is TGCAGTGCTAGGCCTTTCTCTGGGGCCAACGCCCTGACTTTC. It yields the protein CSARPFSGANALTF.

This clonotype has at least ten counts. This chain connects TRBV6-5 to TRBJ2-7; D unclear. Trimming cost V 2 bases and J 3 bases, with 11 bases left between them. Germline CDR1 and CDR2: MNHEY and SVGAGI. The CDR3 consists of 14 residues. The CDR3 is CASSYAGPFYEQYF. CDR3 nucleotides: TGTGCCAGCAGTTACGCCGGGCCCTTCTACGAGCAGTACTTC.

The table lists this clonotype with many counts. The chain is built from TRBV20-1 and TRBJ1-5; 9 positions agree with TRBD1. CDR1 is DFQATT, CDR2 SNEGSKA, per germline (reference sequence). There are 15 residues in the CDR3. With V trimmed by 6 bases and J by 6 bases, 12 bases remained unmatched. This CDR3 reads CSARGTGWEGQPQHF. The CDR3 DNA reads TGCAGTGCCCGCGGGACAGGGTGGGAAGGTCAGCCCCAGCATTTT.

The CDR3 loop reads CASRQTSGSYEQYF. The CDR3 DNA is TGTGCCAGCAGACAGACTAGCGGCTCCTACGAGCAGTACTTC. This chain links TRBV7-8 with TRBJ2-7, with 9 nucleotides matching TRBD2. The V segment lost 6 bases and the J segment 0 bases; nucleotides outside the gene matches: 3. The germline V gene has CDR1 SGHVS and CDR2 FQNEAQ. This CDR3 region has 14 residues.

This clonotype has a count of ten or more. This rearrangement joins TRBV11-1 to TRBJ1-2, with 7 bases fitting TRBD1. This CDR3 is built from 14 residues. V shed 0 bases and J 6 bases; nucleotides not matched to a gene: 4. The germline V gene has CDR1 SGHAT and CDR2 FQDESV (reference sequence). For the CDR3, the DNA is TGTGCCAGCAGCTTAGCGGGACAGACGAATGGCTACACCTTC. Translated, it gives CASSLAGQTNGYTF.

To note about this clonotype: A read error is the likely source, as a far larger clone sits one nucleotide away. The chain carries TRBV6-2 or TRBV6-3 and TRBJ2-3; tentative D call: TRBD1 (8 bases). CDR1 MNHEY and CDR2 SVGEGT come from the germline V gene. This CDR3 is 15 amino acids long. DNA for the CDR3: TGTGCCAGCAGTGAGAACAGGGGGGGCACAGATACGCGGTATTTT. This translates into CASSENRGGTDTRYF.

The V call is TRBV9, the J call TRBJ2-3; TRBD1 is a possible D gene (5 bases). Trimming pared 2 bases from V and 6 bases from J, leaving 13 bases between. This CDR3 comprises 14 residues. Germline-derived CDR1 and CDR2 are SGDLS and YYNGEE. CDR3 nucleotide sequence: TGTGCCAGCAGCGTGTACAGGCTGGAGGATACGCAGTATTTT. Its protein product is CASSVYRLEDTQYF. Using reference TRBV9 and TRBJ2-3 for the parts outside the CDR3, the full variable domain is DSGVTQTPKHLITATGQRVTLRCSPRSGDLSVYWYQQSLDQGLQFLIQYYNGEERAKGNILERFSAQQFPDLHSELNLSSLELGDSALYFCASSVYRLEDTQYFGPGTRLTVL.

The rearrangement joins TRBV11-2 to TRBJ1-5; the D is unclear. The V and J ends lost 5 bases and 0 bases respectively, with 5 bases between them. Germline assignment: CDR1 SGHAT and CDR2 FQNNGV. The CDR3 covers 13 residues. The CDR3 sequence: CASSVYSNQPQHF. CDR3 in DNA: TGTGCCAGCAGCGTCTATAGCAATCAGCCCCAGCATTTT.